This T cell receptor (beta chain) is drawn from a study of T cell clusters in autoimmune cytopenias. The overall study: The median distinct TRB clonotype count was roughly 2,400 per sample, from a median approximately 52,000 reads.

General study points: TRB repertoire shifts in secondary cytopenia and chronic lymphocytic leukemia mostly reflected lymphoma, not autoimmunity.

Each sample's input was around 270 ng genomic DNA, 40,000 or so genome equivalents. The CDR3 runs to 13 residues. This clonotype is labeled medium-sized based on frequency. Its matching antigen is unknown. TRB was amplified by touch-down multiplex PCR, primer pools A and B combined. Following a re-call of the multiplex PCR reads, TCRdb has one entry per CDR3 protein and lacks DNA. Seen in this sample are almost 15,000 distinct CDR3 sequences; the ten most common clones hold 2% to 2.5%. The TCR originated in a human donor with an autoimmune cytopenia or autoimmune hepatitis (not recorded which). The chain carries TRBV12-3 or TRBV12-4 and TRBJ1-5. Sequences were obtained from peripheral blood. CDR3 loop: CASSLDSNQPQHF.